The present T cell receptor beta chain was sequenced within a study of T-cell memory formation after mild COVID-19. Whole-study context: Largely, TCR clusters stayed within a single donor.

MiXCR, run by TCRdb on the 5' RACE reads, gives a single entry per CDR3 protein. The sample has about 350,000 distinct CDR3 sequences; under 25% are singletons. Trimming removed 3 bases from V and 2 bases from J; junction bases left unmatched: 4. This CDR3 spans 15 amino acids. Germline V CDR1 and CDR2: KGHDR, SFDVKD. The sequence was collected from a man between 18 and 29 years old who had mild COVID-19 (a few samples of this study predate the infection). Cell type and time point are not known. The chain has TRBV24-1 and TRBJ1-1; 8 positions match TRBD1. The sequenced material came from PBMCs or a T cell subset sorted from them (not recorded which). The CDR3 region has the DNA TGTGCCACCAGTGATCAAGGACAGGGTAACACTGAAGCTTTCTTT. Encoded protein: CATSDQGQGNTEAFF.